This record concerns one T cell receptor beta chain sequence. The sample originates from a study of blood T cell repertoires in COVID-19. About the study: The United States, Italy and Spain were the sources of the acute and convalescent COVID-19 samples. PBMCs, B-cell-depleted T cells, or T cells provided the cDNA or gDNA that made up the material.

Trimming took 4 bases from V and 8 from J; bases not matched to a gene: 9. The CDR3 runs 16 residues. CDR1 is SGHRS and CDR2 is YFSETQ in the germline V gene. Per the authors' pipeline: Estimation of nucleated cell counts relied on the amplification of reference gene primers. Produced via immunoSEQ multiplex PCR; TCRdb's table is partial and in-frame only. The V and J calls and clone size are taken from that table; D and trimming were inferred from the DNA. The sample has roughly 200,000 clones; about 84% are singletons. Seattle-derived patients entered the study during active infection and were followed longitudinally.

The receptor comes from a woman older than 75 with COVID-19, enrolled during active disease. Input material: peripheral blood. This chain links TRBV5-1 with TRBJ1-6; TRBD1 agrees at 10 bases. The CDR3 nucleotides are TGCGCCAGCAGCCCCTGGACAGGGGGTATGGATTCACCCCTCCACTTT. This codes for CASSPWTGGMDSPLHF.